The clone carrying this T cell receptor (beta chain) was detected ten times or more. Antigen unknown. This entry comes from a study of T-cell reconstitution after alpha-beta-depleted transplantation in children. TCRbeta library preparation incorporated unique molecular identifiers. One entry per CDR3 protein results from TCRdb running MiXCR on the PCR reads. The sample shows some 200,000 distinct CDR3 sequences, around 7.7% of them seen only once. Study-wide results and caveats: The origin of high day-60 TCRbeta diversity in some patients lay in surviving recipient T cells and thymic progenitors. Newly produced T cells mostly accounted for T-cell counts and diversity one year post-transplant. Alpha-beta T cells present about two months after transplant were reported to originate from several hundred expanded graft clones.

The TCR sequence derives from a male patient between 2 and 15 years old who had a stem cell transplant for acute myeloid leukemia, so the T cells may come from the graft donor. The sequencing here drew on PBMCs, mostly from graft donor cells, taken 360 days after TCRalphabeta/CD19-depleted stem cell transplant.

The CDR3 reads CASLDSGQGTDTQYF. In DNA, the CDR3 is TGCGCCAGCTTGGACTCCGGACAGGGGACAGATACGCAGTATTTT. This chain links TRBV5-1 with TRBJ2-3; TRBD1 aligns across 9 bases. There are 15 residues in the CDR3. Germline values: CDR1 SGHRS, CDR2 YFSETQ. J lost 3 bases, V lost 7 bases, and 9 bases had no gene match. The whole variable domain, filled in from reference TRBV5-1 and TRBJ2-3, reads KAGVTQTPRYLIKTRGQQVTLSCSPISGHRSVSWYQQTPGQGLQFLFEYFSETQRNKGNFPGRFSGRQFSNSRSEMNVSTLELGDSALYLCASLDSGQGTDTQYFGPGTRLTVL.